The 29 T cell receptor beta chains reported below all come from one sample, sequenced in a study of neurological immune-mediated disorders. Each CDR3 protein gets one entry after TCRdb re-called the 5' RACE reads with MiXCR. The sample has tens of thousands of distinct CDR3 sequences, about 4.9% seen once. Sequencing was carried out using PBMCs. The receptor source for this set is a man aged 25-45 years with multiple sclerosis.

This clonotype was recorded at least ten times. V and J are TRBV20-1 and TRBJ1-1, with D possibly TRBD1 on 6 matching bases. V gave up 7 bases and J gave up 1 base, with 13 bases separating them. Per germline, CDR1 DFQATT and CDR2 SNEGSKA (reference sequence). The CDR3 consists of 13 residues. CDR3 amino acids: CSVVGGTNTEAFF. CDR3 bases: TGCAGTGTGGTAGGGGGGACGAACACTGAAGCTTTCTTT.

This clonotype was picked up many times. V and J are TRBV20-1 and TRBJ2-2; TRBD1 agrees at 8 bases. This CDR3 contains 14 residues. J lost 1 base, V lost 6 bases, and 4 bases had no gene match. Per the germline V gene, CDR1 is DFQATT and CDR2 is SNEGSKA (reference sequence). CDR3 in amino acids: CSAAGTGNTGELFF. The CDR3 bases are TGCAGTGCCGCCGGGACAGGGAACACCGGGGAGCTGTTTTTT.

This clonotype was seen a few times. This chain joins TRBV2 and TRBJ2-1, with TRBD1 as a possible D gene (5 bases). Germline CDR1 and CDR2: SNHLY and FYNNEI. V was pared by 4 bases and J by 0 bases, with 16 bases between. CDR3 length: 17 amino acids. CDR3 in amino acids: CASSAGPGAGSYNEQFF. CDR3 nucleotide sequence: TGTGCCAGCAGTGCAGGGCCGGGCGCCGGCTCCTACAATGAGCAGTTCTTC.

This clonotype occurred many times. The chain couples TRBV7-9 to TRBJ1-3; tentative D call: TRBD1 (5 bases). Per the germline V gene, CDR1 is SEHNR and CDR2 is FQNEAQ (reference sequence). This CDR3 comprises 14 residues. Trimming stripped 5 bases from V and 0 bases from J, with 8 bases between. The DNA for the CDR3 is TGTGCCAGCAGCCCGGACATCTCTGGAAACACCATATATTTT. It encodes CASSPDISGNTIYF. The variable domain in full, completed from reference TRBV7-9 and TRBJ1-3, reads DTGVSQNPRHKITKRGQNVTFRCDPISEHNRLYWYRQTLGQGPEFLTYFQNEAQLEKSRLLSDRFSAERPKGSFSTLEIQRTEQGDSAMYLCASSPDISGNTIYFGEGSWLTVV.

In this sample, this clonotype turned up many times. The genes are TRBV20-1 and TRBJ2-3; D perhaps matches TRBD2 (7 bases). V gave up 8 bases and J gave up 5 bases, with 23 bases separating them. Germline V gene sequence: CDR1 DFQATT, CDR2 SNEGSKA (reference sequence). CDR3 length: 15 residues. Here the CDR3 reads CSPYGLGGAGDTQYF. As DNA, the CDR3 is TGCAGTCCATATGGTTTGGGGGGGGCCGGAGATACGCAGTATTTT.

The V call is TRBV10-2, the J call TRBJ2-7; D tentatively fits TRBD1 or TRBD2 (5 bases each). Trimming left V 2 bases short and J 4 bases short, with 15 bases between. Germline-derived CDR1 and CDR2 are WSHSY and SAAADI. CDR3 size: 15 residues. DNA for the CDR3: TGCGCCAGCAGTGAGCCCGGGACGGTGCTTTACGAGCAGTACTTC. Translated: CASSEPGTVLYEQYF.

This clonotype was picked up a small number of times. The chain couples TRBV19 to TRBJ2-6, with D unresolved. V was cut by 3 bases and J by 2 bases, with 2 bases left in between. The CDR3 length is 13 residues. Per germline, CDR1 LNHDA and CDR2 SQIVND (reference sequence). The CDR3 region is CASSITGANVLTF. DNA for the CDR3: TGTGCCAGTAGTATTACTGGGGCCAACGTCCTGACTTTC.

This clonotype appeared many times. V gene TRBV9 combines with J gene TRBJ2-3, with 9 bases fitting TRBD1. Per the germline V gene, CDR1 is SGDLS and CDR2 is YYNGEE. J lost 1 base, V lost 3 bases, and 0 bases had no gene match. The CDR3 length is 14 residues. The CDR3 DNA sequence: TGTGCCAGCAGCGGGACAGGGGGCACAGATACGCAGTATTTT. Translation gives CASSGTGGTDTQYF. Full variable domain (remainder filled in from reference TRBV9 and TRBJ2-3): DSGVTQTPKHLITATGQRVTLRCSPRSGDLSVYWYQQSLDQGLQFLIQYYNGEERAKGNILERFSAQQFPDLHSELNLSSLELGDSALYFCASSGTGGTDTQYFGPGTRLTVL.

This clonotype was observed a handful of times. The CDR3 is CSVDQGADTQYF. DNA for the CDR3: TGCAGCGTTGACCAGGGGGCAGATACGCAGTATTTT. J is TRBJ2-3 and V is TRBV29-1, with TRBD1 matching 7 bases. CDR3 length equals 12 residues. From germline, CDR1 is SQVTM and CDR2 ANQGSEA. V lost 3 bases, J lost 4 bases, and 1 base stayed unmatched.

This clonotype was detected many times. The J gene is TRBJ2-7, the V gene TRBV5-1, with 8 nucleotides matching TRBD2. Germline CDR1 is SGHRS and CDR2 is YFSETQ. V gave up 2 bases and J gave up 5 bases; unmatched junction bases: 9. This CDR3 has 15 amino acids. CDR3 sequence reads: CASSFRVAGSHEQYF. The CDR3 DNA reads as TGCGCCAGCAGCTTCAGAGTAGCGGGGAGTCACGAGCAGTACTTC.

This chain connects TRBV6-6 to TRBJ1-4; D gene uncertain. V lost 6 bases, J lost 2 bases, and 16 bases lay in between. There are 16 residues in the CDR3. Germline V gene data show CDR1 as MNHNY and CDR2 as SVGAGI (reference sequence). CDR3 amino acids: CASSRPLAETNEKLFF. CDR3 in DNA: TGTGCCAGCAGCCGGCCCCTAGCGGAGACTAATGAAAAACTGTTTTTT.

This clonotype was found many times. The gene calls are TRBV4-1 and TRBJ1-2, with TRBD1 identical over 7 bases. The CDR3 has 16 amino acids. Germline V CDR1 and CDR2: MGHRA, YSYEKL. J gave up 1 base and V 6 bases, and 11 bases lay outside the gene matches. CDR3 coding DNA: TGCGCCAGCAGAAAGACAGGGACGAGTGATAACTATGGCTACACCTTC. It codes for CASRKTGTSDNYGYTF.

This clonotype was seen many times. The rearrangement uses TRBV3-1 and TRBJ1-5, with no clear D. The CDR3 is made up of 15 amino acids. The V and J ends lost 2 bases and 6 bases respectively, with 14 bases between them. Germline V gene lookup returns CDR1 LGHDT and CDR2 YNNKEL (reference sequence). In nucleotides, the CDR3 is TGTGCCAGCAGCCAAAACCTAGGGTCGGGTCAGCCCCAGCATTTT. Its protein product is CASSQNLGSGQPQHF.

Turning to this clonotype: A much larger clone is a single base away; this may be a read error. This chain connects TRBV4-1 to TRBJ1-6; unclear D gene. Germline loops: CDR1 MGHRA, CDR2 YSYEKL. The CDR3 runs 18 residues. The CDR3 is CASSQVPLGRADNPPLHF. The DNA of the CDR3 is TGCGCCAGCAGCCAAGTCCCCCTTGGAAGGGCCGATAATCCACCCCTCCACTTT.

The table lists this clonotype with many counts. The V call is TRBV20-1, the J call TRBJ2-1; 8 positions match TRBD2. This CDR3 region has 14 residues. Per the germline V gene, CDR1 is DFQATT and CDR2 is SNEGSKA (reference sequence). V lost 2 bases to trimming and J lost 5 bases; unmatched junction nucleotides: 5. In DNA form, the CDR3 reads TGCAGTGCTAGACCCACTAGCGGCCACAATGAGCAGTTCTTC. It is translated as CSARPTSGHNEQFF.

This clonotype has a handful of counts. This chain joins TRBV20-1 and TRBJ2-3, with D possibly matching TRBD2 (5 bases). Trimming took off 0 bases at V and 0 bases at J, with 10 bases between the two ends. Germline V gene lookup returns CDR1 DFQATT and CDR2 SNEGSKA (reference sequence). This CDR3 spans 15 amino acids. The CDR3 sequence: CSARDHRGSTDTQYF. The CDR3 DNA sequence: TGCAGTGCTAGAGACCACCGCGGGAGCACAGATACGCAGTATTTT.

This clonotype occurred many times. CDR3 DNA: TGTGCCAGCAGCCCTGGGACAGTTCGGTCCCATACGCAGTATTTT. It translates to CASSPGTVRSHTQYF. V and J are TRBV11-2 and TRBJ2-3; 7 bases agree with TRBD1. The CDR3 loop spans 15 amino acids. The ends lost 5 bases at V and 7 bases at J; junction bases unmatched: 12. The germline CDR1 and CDR2 sequences are SGHAT and FQNNGV.

Ten or more counts support this clonotype. The V call is TRBV4-1, the J call TRBJ1-2; unclear D gene. V was pared by 3 bases and J by 3 bases, with 11 bases between. Germline V lookup: CDR1 MGHRA, CDR2 YSYEKL. There are 14 residues in the CDR3. CDR3 DNA sequence: TGCGCCAGCAGCCAGGCGGCAGCTTACTATGGCTACACCTTC. It specifies CASSQAAAYYGYTF.

This clonotype was seen repeatedly, ten times or more. The V call is TRBV7-8, the J call TRBJ2-2; perhaps TRBD2 as D (6 bases). Trimming shortened V by 7 bases and J by 7 bases, and 10 bases separated the two germline ends. From germline, CDR1 is SGHVS and CDR2 FQNEAQ. The CDR3 is 12 amino acids. In DNA form, the CDR3 reads TGTGCCAGCAACCTGGGAGGCGGGGAGCTGTTTTTT. It yields the protein CASNLGGGELFF.

The J gene is TRBJ2-2, the V gene TRBV20-1; D remains ambiguous. Between the trimmed V and J ends, which lost 3 bases and 3 bases, there was a span of 8 bases. The germline CDR1 and CDR2 sequences are DFQATT and SNEGSKA (reference sequence). The CDR3 has 13 residues. CDR3 sequence reads: CSARCSYTGELFF. The DNA for the CDR3 is TGCAGTGCTAGGTGTTCCTACACCGGGGAGCTGTTTTTT.

This clonotype has more than one count but fewer than ten. The gene calls are TRBV20-1 and TRBJ1-1; possibly TRBD1 for D (6 bases). CDR1 DFQATT and CDR2 SNEGSKA come from the germline V gene (reference sequence). The CDR3 consists of 12 residues. Trimming removed 5 bases at V and 4 bases at J, with 11 bases between. CDR3 residues: CSAHGGVTEAFF. CDR3 DNA sequence: TGCAGTGCTCATGGGGGCGTCACTGAAGCTTTCTTT.

This chain joins TRBV6-5 and TRBJ1-1; tentatively, D is TRBD1 (5 bases). The length of the CDR3 is 16 residues. V lost 2 bases and J 1 base, leaving 14 bases between the germline ends. Germline V gene lookup returns CDR1 MNHEY and CDR2 SVGAGI. CDR3 in DNA: TGTGCCAGCAGTTACCAGCCCACCACAGGGAACACTGAAGCTTTCTTT. Amino acid sequence: CASSYQPTTGNTEAFF.

This clonotype came up many times. The gene calls are TRBV5-1 and TRBJ2-3; D unresolved. This CDR3 region has 13 residues. Germline V gene data show CDR1 as SGHRS and CDR2 as YFSETQ. The V and J ends lost 4 bases and 6 bases respectively, with 12 bases between them. The CDR3 is CASSPLNTDTQYF. DNA of the CDR3: TGCGCCAGCAGCCCGCTAAATACGGATACGCAGTATTTT.

This clonotype was seen ten or more times. This chain connects TRBV29-1 to TRBJ1-4; no clear D. This CDR3 has 12 residues. With 6 bases removed from V and 6 bases from J, the gap between germline ends came to 11 bases. From germline, CDR1 is SQVTM and CDR2 ANQGSEA. The CDR3 sequence: CSVGRWDEKLFF. The CDR3 DNA sequence: TGCAGCGTCGGCAGGTGGGATGAAAAACTGTTTTTT.

This clonotype was recorded many times. The V call is TRBV4-1, the J call TRBJ2-2; 7 bases are a match to TRBD1. V dropped 5 bases and J dropped 0; count of bases not matched to a gene: 12. CDR1 MGHRA and CDR2 YSYEKL come from the germline V gene. The CDR3 runs 18 residues. CDR3 DNA sequence: TGCGCCAGCAGCTGGCCGGGACAGCACCTCGCGAACACCGGGGAGCTGTTTTTT. It yields the protein CASSWPGQHLANTGELFF.

This clonotype was observed a few times. This chain connects TRBV5-4 to TRBJ1-1; perhaps TRBD1 as D (5 bases). This CDR3 contains 14 residues. V was pared by 2 bases and J by 3 bases, with 11 bases between. The germline V gene encodes CDR1 SGHNT and CDR2 YYREEE (reference sequence). The CDR3 region has the DNA TGTGCCAGCAGCTTTATATCGGGGGACACTGAAGCTTTCTTT. Its translation is CASSFISGDTEAFF.

This clonotype has at least ten counts. The J gene is TRBJ2-7, the V gene TRBV3-1; tentative D call: TRBD2 (5 bases). Trimming left V 0 bases short and J 9 bases short, with 6 bases between. Germline V lookup: CDR1 LGHDT, CDR2 YNNKEL (reference sequence). The CDR3 sequence is 11 residues long. CDR3 residues: CASSQDGRQYV. DNA for the CDR3: TGTGCCAGCAGCCAAGATGGGAGGCAGTACGTC.

This clonotype came up many times. The rearrangement uses TRBV5-1 and TRBJ1-6; 8 bases are a match to TRBD1. V lost 4 bases to trimming and J lost 12 bases; unmatched junction nucleotides: 12. The CDR3 covers 15 residues. Germline assignment: CDR1 SGHRS and CDR2 YFSETQ. The CDR3 DNA reads as TGCGCCAGCAGCGCATCGGCTGTACAGGGGGAACCCCTCCACTTT. This encodes CASSASAVQGEPLHF.

This clonotype was seen at least ten times. The CDR3 region has the DNA TGTGCCAGCAGTGACTCCCTAGATCTCAATGAGCAGTTCTTC. As protein: CASSDSLDLNEQFF. The genes are TRBV6-4 and TRBJ2-1, with D unresolved. The germline CDR1 and CDR2 sequences are MRHNA and SNTAGT. There are 14 residues in the CDR3. Trimming stripped 0 bases from V and 6 bases from J, with 9 bases between.